The clone carrying this TCR beta chain was seen just once. Original handling: Reference gene primer amplification gave estimated nucleated cell counts. Here immunoSEQ multiplex PCR was the method, and the copy in TCRdb shows in-frame clones only, minus some. The V and J calls and the clone size are those of that table, but D and trimming were determined from the DNA. This sample has fewer than 250,000 clones, with around 80% found just once. Before being deemed recovered, Cohort 3 donors had two negative PCRs, clearance, or symptom resolution. The sample is drawn from a study of blood T cell repertoires in COVID-19. As for the study in general: From T cells, B-cell-depleted T cells, or PBMCs came the material, which was cDNA or gDNA.

V dropped 3 bases and J dropped 0; count of bases not matched to a gene: 11. There are 17 residues in the CDR3. Germline lookup yields CDR1 GTSNPN and CDR2 SVGIG (reference sequence). The rearrangement uses TRBV30 and TRBJ1-2; 9 bases line up with TRBD1. Specimen: PBMCs or T cells enriched from blood (not recorded which). The sequence came from a man aged 60 to 75 who had recovered from COVID-19. CDR3 in amino acids: CAWSPDRGGPANYGYTF. The CDR3 DNA follows: TGTGCCTGGAGCCCAGACAGGGGGGGACCCGCTAACTATGGCTACACCTTC.